Listed below are T cell receptor beta chains from one sample, sequenced in a study of shared clonotypes between healthy human individuals. Repertoires were generated with immunoSEQ multiplex PCR, while TCRdb's copy carries only in-frame clones and drops some. Here the sample spans some 1,400,000 clones, approximately 96% being singletons. Sequenced sample: naive CD4+ T cells sorted from blood. All receptors come from a man younger than 45 in good health. The CDR3 runs from the conserved cysteine through the conserved F or W. A D gene is named only where the DNA matches it firmly. Rows may omit the clone size; those that give it use once, few, many or a size class.

v_call	j_call	d_call	clone_size	cdr3_aa	cdr3_nt
TRBV7-2	TRBJ2-1	TRBD2	.	CASSLFSGITAGEQFF	TGTGCCAGCAGCTTATTCAGCGGGATCACGGCGGGTGAGCAGTTCTTC
TRBV27	TRBJ2-2	TRBD1	.	CASTGGDRVTGELFF	TGTGCCAGCACCGGCGGGGACAGGGTCACCGGGGAGCTGTTTTTT
TRBV6-5	TRBJ2-3	TRBD2	.	CASSRLAGVPDTQYF	TGTGCCAGCAGCCGACTAGCGGGAGTCCCAGATACGCAGTATTTT
TRBV7-7	TRBJ2-5	.	once	CASSLSLWETQYF	TGTGCCAGCAGCCTAAGCCTGTGGGAGACCCAGTACTTC
TRBV9	TRBJ1-1	.	.	CASSVRAQLPMNTEAFF	TGTGCCAGCAGCGTTAGGGCTCAACTTCCCATGAACACTGAAGCTTTCTTT
TRBV5-1	TRBJ1-4	.	.	CASSLGARANNEELFF	TGCGCCAGCAGCTTGGGAGCCCGCGCCAACAACGAGGAACTGTTTTTT
TRBV11-2	TRBJ1-3	.	.	CASSLGREHTIYF	TGTGCCAGCAGCTTAGGGAGGGAGCACACCATATATTTT
TRBV18	TRBJ2-7	.	.	CASSPSQGSYEQYF	TGTGCCAGCTCACCATCGCAGGGTTCCTACGAGCAGTACTTC
TRBV7-9	TRBJ1-1	.	.	CASSFLALDGAEAFF	TGTGCCAGCAGCTTTCTGGCCCTCGACGGGGCTGAAGCTTTCTTT
TRBV18	TRBJ2-7	.	.	CASSPTARDYEQYF	TGTGCCAGCTCACCTACGGCGCGAGACTACGAGCAGTACTTC
TRBV5-1	TRBJ2-7	TRBD1	.	CASSLWLGQGLEQYF	TGCGCCAGCAGCTTGTGGTTGGGACAGGGTCTCGAGCAGTACTTC
TRBV7-9	TRBJ2-7	.	.	CASSSGLGAYEQYF	TGTGCCAGCAGCTCGGGGTTAGGCGCCTACGAGCAGTACTTC
TRBV6-4	TRBJ2-1	TRBD2	.	CASRSSGSSYNEQFF	TGTGCCAGCAGATCTAGCGGGAGCTCCTACAATGAGCAGTTCTTC
TRBV9	TRBJ2-7	.	.	CASSKGSPGHEQYF	TGTGCCAGCAGCAAAGGGAGCCCGGGCCACGAGCAGTACTTC
TRBV18	TRBJ2-7	TRBD2	.	CASSPLSGRGYEQYF	TGTGCCAGCTCACCACTTAGCGGGAGGGGGTACGAGCAGTACTTC
TRBV7-2	TRBJ2-6	.	.	CASRLWPGSSSGANVLTF	TGTGCCAGCAGGTTATGGCCAGGTTCCTCCTCTGGGGCCAACGTCCTGACTTTC
TRBV16	TRBJ2-7	.	once	CASSRAFGQTSYEQYF	TGTGCCAGCAGCCGCGCCTTCGGGCAGACCTCCTACGAGCAGTACTTC
TRBV28	TRBJ1-5	TRBD1	once	CASSLGTGGVSNQPQHF	TGTGCCAGCAGTTTAGGGACAGGGGGCGTCAGCAATCAGCCCCAGCATTTT
TRBV6-5	TRBJ2-1	TRBD1	.	CASSNGQGRFNEQFF	TGTGCCAGCAGTAATGGACAGGGGCGGTTCAATGAGCAGTTCTTC
TRBV7-9	TRBJ2-1	.	.	CASSLVGWVDEQFF	TGTGCCAGCAGCTTAGTGGGCTGGGTAGATGAGCAGTTCTTC
TRBV15	TRBJ2-2	TRBD2	.	CATSSSGRAGELFF	TGTGCCACCAGCAGTAGCGGGAGAGCCGGGGAGCTGTTTTTT
TRBV5-1	TRBJ1-1	.	.	CASSLNILDRELNTEAFF	TGCGCCAGCAGCTTGAATATCTTGGACAGAGAATTGAACACTGAAGCTTTCTTT
TRBV5-1	TRBJ2-3	.	.	CASSFQDPTDTQYF	TGCGCCAGCAGCTTCCAGGATCCCACAGATACGCAGTATTTT
TRBV9	TRBJ1-1	.	.	CASSVVRGQNTEAFF	TGTGCCAGCAGCGTAGTTAGGGGCCAGAACACTGAAGCTTTCTTT
TRBV9	TRBJ2-1	TRBD2	.	CASSARLADEQFF	TGTGCCAGCAGCGCTCGACTAGCCGATGAGCAGTTCTTC
TRBV6-5	TRBJ1-3	.	.	CASSQGITGNTIYF	TGTGCCAGCAGTCAGGGTATAACTGGAAACACCATATATTTT
TRBV5-4	TRBJ2-2	TRBD1	.	CASSSRQGGTGELFF	TGTGCCAGCAGCTCCCGACAGGGGGGCACCGGGGAGCTGTTTTTT
TRBV28	TRBJ1-4	.	.	CASRNLGGNNEKLFF	TGTGCCAGCAGAAATCTTGGGGGGAATAATGAAAAACTGTTTTTT
TRBV7-2	TRBJ1-2	.	.	CASSPSLVRRANGYTF	TGTGCCAGCAGCCCATCCCTCGTCCGCAGGGCAAATGGCTACACCTTC
TRBV5-1	TRBJ2-1	.	.	CASTTAEREYNEQFF	TGCGCCAGCACCACAGCAGAAAGGGAATACAATGAGCAGTTCTTC
TRBV5-4	TRBJ2-1	TRBD1	.	CASSRGQGRNEQFF	TGTGCCAGCAGCAGAGGACAGGGGCGGAATGAGCAGTTCTTC
TRBV18	TRBJ1-1	.	.	CASSPDTEAFF	TGTGCCAGCTCACCCGACACTGAAGCTTTCTTT
TRBV19	TRBJ1-5	TRBD1	.	CASSKWTGLNQPQHF	TGTGCCAGTAGTAAGTGGACAGGACTGAATCAGCCCCAGCATTTT
TRBV29-1	TRBJ2-3	.	.	CSVAAATDTQYF	TGCAGCGTTGCTGCAGCCACAGATACGCAGTATTTT
TRBV28	TRBJ2-1	.	.	CASSLVSENNEQFF	TGTGCCAGCAGTTTGGTGTCGGAAAACAATGAGCAGTTCTTC
TRBV30	TRBJ1-2	TRBD1	.	CAWSADRDGYGYTF	TGTGCCTGGAGTGCAGACAGGGACGGCTATGGCTACACCTTC
TRBV5-1	TRBJ2-5	TRBD1	.	CASSTLGQGNQETQYF	TGCGCCAGCAGCACCTTGGGACAGGGGAACCAAGAGACCCAGTACTTC
TRBV11-2	TRBJ2-2	.	once	CASSLSRNTGELFF	TGTGCCAGCAGCCTTTCCAGGAACACCGGGGAGCTGTTTTTT
TRBV5-1	TRBJ1-4	.	.	CASSLVAGNEKLFF	TGCGCCAGCAGCTTAGTCGCAGGAAATGAAAAACTGTTTTTT
TRBV18	TRBJ2-5	TRBD1	.	CASSPGQYETQYF	TGTGCCAGCTCACCGGGACAGTATGAGACCCAGTACTTC
TRBV19	TRBJ1-5	.	.	CASSMAQVNQPQHF	TGTGCCAGTAGTATGGCCCAGGTTAACCAGCCCCAGCATTTT
TRBV7-9	TRBJ2-2	.	.	CTWGANTGELFF	TGTACCTGGGGGGCGAACACCGGGGAGCTGTTTTTT